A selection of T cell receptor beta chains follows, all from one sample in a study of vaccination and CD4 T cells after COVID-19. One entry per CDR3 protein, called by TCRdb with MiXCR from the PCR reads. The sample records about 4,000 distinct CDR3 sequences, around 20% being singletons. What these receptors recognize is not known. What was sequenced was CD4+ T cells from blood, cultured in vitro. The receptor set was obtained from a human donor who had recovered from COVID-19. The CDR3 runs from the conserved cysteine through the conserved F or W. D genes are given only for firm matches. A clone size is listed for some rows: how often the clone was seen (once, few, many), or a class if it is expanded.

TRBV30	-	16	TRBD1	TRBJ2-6	TGTGCCTGGGGGGGACAGGGAAGCTCCGGGGCCAACGTCCTGACTTTC	CAWGGQGSSGANVLTF
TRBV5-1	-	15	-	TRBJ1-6	TGCGCCAGCAGCTTGGATCCGGGTGAAGGATCACCCCTCCACTTT	CASSLDPGEGSPLHF
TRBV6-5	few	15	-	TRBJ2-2	TGTGCCAGCAGTTACTCTACAGGGCGAACCGGGGAGCTGTTTTTT	CASSYSTGRTGELFF
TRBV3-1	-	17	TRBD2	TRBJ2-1	TGTGCCAGCAGCCAAGTAGGGACTAGTAGTTCCGACAATGAGCAGTTCTTC	CASSQVGTSSSDNEQFF
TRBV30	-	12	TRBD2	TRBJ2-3	TGTGCCTGGAGTCCGGCGGGGGGGGCGCGGTATTTT	CAWSPAGGARYF
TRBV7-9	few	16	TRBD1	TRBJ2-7	TGTGCCAGCAGCTTAGGCGGGACAGGGGCGGCCTACGAGCAGTACTTC	CASSLGGTGAAYEQYF
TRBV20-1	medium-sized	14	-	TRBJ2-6	TGCAGTGCAACCCCCACCTCTGGGGCCAACGTCCTGACTTTC	CSATPTSGANVLTF
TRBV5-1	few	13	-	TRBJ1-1	TGCGCCAGCAGCTACCAGGCGGACACTGAAGCTTTCTTT	CASSYQADTEAFF
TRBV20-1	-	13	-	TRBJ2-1	TGCAGTGCCGGACACCCCCCGAGGAATGAGCAGTTCTTC	CSAGHPPRNEQFF
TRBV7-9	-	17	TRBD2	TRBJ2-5	TGTGCCAGCAGCAGATGGACTAGCGGGACCGAGCGGGAGACCCAGTACTTC	CASSRWTSGTERETQYF
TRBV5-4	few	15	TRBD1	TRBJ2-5	TGTGCCAGCAGCGCACCAGGGGGCCTCCCTGAGACCCAGTACTTC	CASSAPGGLPETQYF
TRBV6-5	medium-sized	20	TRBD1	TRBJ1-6	TGTGCCAGCAGTTACGGAATAGGGACAGCTCAAAGCTCCTATAATTCACCCCTCCACTTT	CASSYGIGTAQSSYNSPLHF
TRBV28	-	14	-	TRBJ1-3	TGTGCCAGCAGTTTATCCGGGACTGGAAACACCATATATTTT	CASSLSGTGNTIYF
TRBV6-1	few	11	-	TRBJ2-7	TGTGCCAGCAGGGACCGGGGCGAGCAGTACTTC	CASRDRGEQYF
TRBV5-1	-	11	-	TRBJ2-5	TGCGCCAGCAGCCGACAAGAGACCCAGTACTTC	CASSRQETQYF
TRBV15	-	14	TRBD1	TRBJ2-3	TGTGCCACCAGCACACGACAGGGTACAGATACGCAGTATTTT	CATSTRQGTDTQYF
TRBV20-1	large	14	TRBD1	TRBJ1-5	TGCAGTGCTAGGGGACAGGGGGCAGATCAGCCCCAGCATTTT	CSARGQGADQPQHF
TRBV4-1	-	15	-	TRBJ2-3	TGCGCCAGCAGCCAAGATTTGGCCCTCACAGATACGCAGTATTTT	CASSQDLALTDTQYF
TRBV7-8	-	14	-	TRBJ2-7	TGTGCCAGCAGCTTACCTCCCGGGGGATACGAGCAGTACTTC	CASSLPPGGYEQYF
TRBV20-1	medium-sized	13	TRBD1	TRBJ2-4	TGCAGTGCTAGCCCGTCCTCCGGGACAGGGAGGGACTTC	CSASPSSGTGRDF
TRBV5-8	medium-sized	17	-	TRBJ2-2	TGTGCCAGCAGCAGAAGAGAGCGGTCTCTTAACACCGGGGAGCTGTTTTTT	CASSRRERSLNTGELFF
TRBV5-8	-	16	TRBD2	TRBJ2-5	TGTGCCAGCAGCCGGGGGGTTAGCGGGGGACGAGAGACCCAGTACTTC	CASSRGVSGGRETQYF
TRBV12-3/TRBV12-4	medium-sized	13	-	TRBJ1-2	TGTGCCAGCAGTTTAGAGTCTTGGGGGGGCTACACCTTC	CASSLESWGGYTF
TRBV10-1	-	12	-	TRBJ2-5	TGCGCCGAAGTAAAGAGTCAAGAGACCCAGTACTTC	CAEVKSQETQYF
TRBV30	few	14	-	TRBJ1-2	TGTGCCTGGACCGTCCCAGGGGACAACTATGGCTACACCTTC	CAWTVPGDNYGYTF
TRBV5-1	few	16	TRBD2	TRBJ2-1	TGCGCCAGCAGCTCGGGGGGACCCATCTCCTACAATGAGCAGTTCTTC	CASSSGGPISYNEQFF
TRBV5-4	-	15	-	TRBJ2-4	TGTGCCAGCAGCTTGGATGGAGAAACCACGGACATTCAGTACTTC	CASSLDGETTDIQYF
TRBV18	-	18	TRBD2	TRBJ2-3	TGTGCCAGCTCACCCGTAATGGTGACTAGCGGCTCTGGAGATACGCAGTATTTT	CASSPVMVTSGSGDTQYF
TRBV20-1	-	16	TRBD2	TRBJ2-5	TGCAGTGCTACTGGGACTAGCGGGGGGGCGAGGGAGACCCAGTACTTC	CSATGTSGGARETQYF
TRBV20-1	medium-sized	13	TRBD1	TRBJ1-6	TGCAGTGCTAGTAGGGACAGGGGTTCACCCCTCCACTTT	CSASRDRGSPLHF
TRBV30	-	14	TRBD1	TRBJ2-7	TGTGCCTGGAGTGCCCGACAGGGAGAGGACGAGCAGTACTTC	CAWSARQGEDEQYF
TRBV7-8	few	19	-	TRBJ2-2	TGTGCCAGCAGCTTAGAGAGGCTAACCTGGACGAAGAACACCGGGGAGCTGTTTTTT	CASSLERLTWTKNTGELFF
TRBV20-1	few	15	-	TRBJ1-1	TGCAGTGCTAGAGATAATGGCGGCGGCGGCACTGAAGCTTTCTTT	CSARDNGGGGTEAFF